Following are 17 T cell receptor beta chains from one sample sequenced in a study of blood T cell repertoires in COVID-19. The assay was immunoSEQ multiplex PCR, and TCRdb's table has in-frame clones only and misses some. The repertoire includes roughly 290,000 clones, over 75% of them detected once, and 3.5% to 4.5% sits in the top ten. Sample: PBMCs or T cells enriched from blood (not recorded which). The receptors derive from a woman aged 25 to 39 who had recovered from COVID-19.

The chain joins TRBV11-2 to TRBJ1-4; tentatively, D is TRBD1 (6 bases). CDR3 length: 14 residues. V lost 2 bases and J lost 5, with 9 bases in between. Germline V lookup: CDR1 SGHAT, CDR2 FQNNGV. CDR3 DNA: TGTGCCAGCAGCTTAACAGGGCCCAATGAAAAACTGTTTTTT. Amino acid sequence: CASSLTGPNEKLFF.

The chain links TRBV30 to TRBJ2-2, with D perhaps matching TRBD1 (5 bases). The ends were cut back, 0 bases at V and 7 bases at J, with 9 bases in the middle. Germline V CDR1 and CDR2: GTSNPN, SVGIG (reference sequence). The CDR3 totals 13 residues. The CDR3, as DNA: TGTGCCTGGAGTGTAGGGGATATCGGGGAGCTGTTTTTT. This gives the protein CAWSVGDIGELFF.

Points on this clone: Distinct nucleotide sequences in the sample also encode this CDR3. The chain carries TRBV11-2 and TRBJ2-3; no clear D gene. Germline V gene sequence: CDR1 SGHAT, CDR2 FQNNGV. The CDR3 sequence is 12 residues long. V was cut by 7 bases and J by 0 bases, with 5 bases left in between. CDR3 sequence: CASTPSTDTQYF. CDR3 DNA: TGTGCCAGCACCCCTAGCACAGATACGCAGTATTTT.

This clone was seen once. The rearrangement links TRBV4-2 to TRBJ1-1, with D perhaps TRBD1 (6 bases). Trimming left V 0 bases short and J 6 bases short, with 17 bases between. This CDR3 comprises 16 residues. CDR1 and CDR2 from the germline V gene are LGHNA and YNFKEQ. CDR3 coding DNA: TGTGCCAGCAGCCAAGATAGTACAGAGGGGGGGCCTGAAGCTTTCTTT. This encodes CASSQDSTEGGPEAFF.

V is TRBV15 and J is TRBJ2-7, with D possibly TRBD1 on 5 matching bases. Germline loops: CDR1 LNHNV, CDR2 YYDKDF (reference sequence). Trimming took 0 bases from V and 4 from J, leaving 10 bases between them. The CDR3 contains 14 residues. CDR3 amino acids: CATSREGRAYEQYF. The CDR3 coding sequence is TGTGCCACCAGCAGAGAGGGCAGGGCGTACGAGCAGTACTTC.

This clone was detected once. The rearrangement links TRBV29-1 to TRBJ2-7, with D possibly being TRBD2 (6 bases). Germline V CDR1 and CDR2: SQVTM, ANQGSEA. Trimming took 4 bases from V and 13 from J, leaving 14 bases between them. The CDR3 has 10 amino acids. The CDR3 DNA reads TGCAGCGTTGGGCCCGGGGGAACTTACTTC. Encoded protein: CSVGPGGTYF.

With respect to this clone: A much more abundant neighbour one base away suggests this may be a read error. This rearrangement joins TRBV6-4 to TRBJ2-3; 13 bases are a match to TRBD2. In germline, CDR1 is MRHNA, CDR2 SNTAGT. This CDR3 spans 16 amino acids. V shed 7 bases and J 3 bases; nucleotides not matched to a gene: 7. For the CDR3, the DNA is TGTGCCAGCAACCCCACTAGCGGGGGGGCGACAGATACGCAGTATTTT. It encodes CASNPTSGGATDTQYF.

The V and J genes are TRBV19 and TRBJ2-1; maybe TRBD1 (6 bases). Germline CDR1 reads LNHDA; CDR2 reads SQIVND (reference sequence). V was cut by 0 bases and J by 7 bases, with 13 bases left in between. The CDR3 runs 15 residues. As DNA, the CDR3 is TGTGCCAGTAGTATAGATCTGGGGGCGCGTAATGAGCAGTTCTTC. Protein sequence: CASSIDLGARNEQFF.

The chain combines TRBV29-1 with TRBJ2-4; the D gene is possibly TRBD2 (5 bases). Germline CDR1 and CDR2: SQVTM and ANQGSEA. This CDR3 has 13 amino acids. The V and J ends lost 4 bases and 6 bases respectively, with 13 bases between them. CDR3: CSVGSVGRNIQYF. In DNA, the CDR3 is TGCAGCGTTGGATCGGTGGGGAGAAACATTCAGTACTTC.

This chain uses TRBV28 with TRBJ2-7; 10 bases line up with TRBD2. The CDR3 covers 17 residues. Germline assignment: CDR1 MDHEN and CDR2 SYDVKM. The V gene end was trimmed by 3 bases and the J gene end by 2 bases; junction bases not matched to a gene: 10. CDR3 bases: TGTGCCAGCAGTTTTATCAGCTGGACTAGCGGAACCTACGAGCAGTACTTC. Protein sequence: CASSFISWTSGTYEQYF.

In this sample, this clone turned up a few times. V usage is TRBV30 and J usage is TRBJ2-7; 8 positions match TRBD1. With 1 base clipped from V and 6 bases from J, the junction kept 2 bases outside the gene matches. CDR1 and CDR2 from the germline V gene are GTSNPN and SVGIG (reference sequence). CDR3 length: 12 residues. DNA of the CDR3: TGTGCCTGGAGTGCGACAGGGGCCGAGCAGTACTTC. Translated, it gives CAWSATGAEQYF.

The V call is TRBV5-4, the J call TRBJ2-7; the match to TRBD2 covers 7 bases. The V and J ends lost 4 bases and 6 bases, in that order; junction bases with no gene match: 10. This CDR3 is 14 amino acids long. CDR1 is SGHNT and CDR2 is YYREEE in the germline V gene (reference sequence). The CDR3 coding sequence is TGTGCCAGCAGCCCCGCCGGCAGGGAGGGCGAGCAGTACTTC. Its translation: CASSPAGREGEQYF. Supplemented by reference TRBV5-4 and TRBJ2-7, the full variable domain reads ETGVTQSPTHLIKTRGQQVTLRCSSQSGHNTVSWYQQALGQGPQFIFQYYREEENGRGNFPPRFSGLQFPNYSSELNVNALELDDSALYLCASSPAGREGEQYFGPGTRLTVT.

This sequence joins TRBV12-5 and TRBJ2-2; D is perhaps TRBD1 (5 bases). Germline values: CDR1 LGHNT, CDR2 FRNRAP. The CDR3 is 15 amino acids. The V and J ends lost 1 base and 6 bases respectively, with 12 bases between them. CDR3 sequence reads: CASGLGKPGSGELFF. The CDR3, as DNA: TGTGCTAGTGGTTTGGGCAAGCCAGGGTCCGGGGAGCTGTTTTTT.

CDR3 amino acids: CASSRLAGGRGEQFF. CDR3 coding DNA: TGTGCCAGCAGCAGGCTAGCGGGAGGGCGGGGAGAGCAGTTCTTC. The rearrangement uses TRBV7-3 and TRBJ2-1, with 12 bases identical to TRBD2. The CDR3 extends over 15 amino acids. The V and J ends lost 5 bases and 10 bases, in that order; junction bases with no gene match: 9. CDR1 SGHTA and CDR2 FQGTGA come from the germline V gene.

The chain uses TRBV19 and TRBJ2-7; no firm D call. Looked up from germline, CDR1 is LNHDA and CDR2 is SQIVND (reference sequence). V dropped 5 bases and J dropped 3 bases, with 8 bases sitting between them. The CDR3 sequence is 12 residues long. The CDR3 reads CASSATGYEQYF. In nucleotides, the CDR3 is TGTGCCAGTAGTGCTACCGGCTACGAGCAGTACTTC.

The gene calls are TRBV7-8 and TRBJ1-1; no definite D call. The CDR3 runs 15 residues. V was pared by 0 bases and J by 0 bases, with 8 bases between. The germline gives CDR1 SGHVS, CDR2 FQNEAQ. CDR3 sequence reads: CASSLAFGMNTEAFF. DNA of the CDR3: TGTGCCAGCAGCTTAGCGTTCGGGATGAACACTGAAGCTTTCTTT. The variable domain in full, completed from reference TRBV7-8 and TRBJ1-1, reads GAGVSQSPRYKVAKRGQDVALRCDPISGHVSLFWYQQALGQGPEFLTYFQNEAQLDKSGLPSDRFFAERPEGSVSTLKIQRTQQEDSAVYLCASSLAFGMNTEAFFGQGTRLTVV.

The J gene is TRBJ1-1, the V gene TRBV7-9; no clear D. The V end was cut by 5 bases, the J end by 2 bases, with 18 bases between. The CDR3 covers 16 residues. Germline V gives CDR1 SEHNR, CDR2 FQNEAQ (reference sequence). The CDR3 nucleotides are TGTGCCAGCAGCCCCTCTGTTTTTCCCCTTAACACTGAAGCTTTCTTT. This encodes CASSPSVFPLNTEAFF.